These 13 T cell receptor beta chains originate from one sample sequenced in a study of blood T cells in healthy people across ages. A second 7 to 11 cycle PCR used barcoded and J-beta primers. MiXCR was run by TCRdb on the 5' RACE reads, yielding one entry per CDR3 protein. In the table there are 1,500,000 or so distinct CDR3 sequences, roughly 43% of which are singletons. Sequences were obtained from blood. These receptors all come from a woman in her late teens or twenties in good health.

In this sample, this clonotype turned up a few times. The CDR3, as DNA: TGTGCCAGCAGTTTCGGCGAGACTTACGAGCAGTACTTC. Translating gives CASSFGETYEQYF. The chain uses TRBV12-3 or TRBV12-4 and TRBJ2-7; D unclear. V gave up 3 bases and J gave up 4 bases, with 10 bases separating them. This CDR3 spans 13 amino acids.

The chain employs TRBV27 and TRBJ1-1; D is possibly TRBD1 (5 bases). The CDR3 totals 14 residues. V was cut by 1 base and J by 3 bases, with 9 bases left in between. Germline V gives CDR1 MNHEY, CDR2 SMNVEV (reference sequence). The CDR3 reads CASSLLGGHTEAFF. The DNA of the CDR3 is TGTGCCAGCAGTTTATTGGGGGGACACACTGAAGCTTTCTTT.

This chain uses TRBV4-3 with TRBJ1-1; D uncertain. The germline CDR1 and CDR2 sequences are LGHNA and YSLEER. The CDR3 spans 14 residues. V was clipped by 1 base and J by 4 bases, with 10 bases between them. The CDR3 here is CASSQAAGVTEAFF. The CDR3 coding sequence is TGCGCCAGCAGCCAAGCGGCCGGGGTCACTGAAGCTTTCTTT.

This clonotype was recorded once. The CDR3 DNA is TGCAGCGTTGGGGACAGGGAGCAGTTCTTC. It translates to CSVGDREQFF. The chain links TRBV29-1 to TRBJ2-1; 8 nucleotides agree with TRBD1. The junction had 0 bases not matched to a gene; V was cut back by 4 bases and J by 10 bases. Germline loops: CDR1 SQVTM, CDR2 ANQGSEA. CDR3 length: 10 amino acids.

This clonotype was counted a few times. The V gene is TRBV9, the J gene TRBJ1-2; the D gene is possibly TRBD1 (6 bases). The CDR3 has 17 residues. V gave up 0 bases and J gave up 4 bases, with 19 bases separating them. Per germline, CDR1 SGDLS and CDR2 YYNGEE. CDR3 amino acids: CASSVEPYRGLIYGYTF. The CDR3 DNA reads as TGTGCCAGCAGCGTAGAGCCCTATCGGGGGCTGATCTATGGCTACACCTTC.

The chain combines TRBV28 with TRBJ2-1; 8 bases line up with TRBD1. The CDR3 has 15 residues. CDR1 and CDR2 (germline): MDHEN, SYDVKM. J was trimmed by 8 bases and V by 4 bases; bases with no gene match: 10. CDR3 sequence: CASSYGTGGLYEQFF. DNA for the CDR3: TGTGCCAGCAGTTATGGAACAGGGGGGTTATATGAGCAGTTCTTC.

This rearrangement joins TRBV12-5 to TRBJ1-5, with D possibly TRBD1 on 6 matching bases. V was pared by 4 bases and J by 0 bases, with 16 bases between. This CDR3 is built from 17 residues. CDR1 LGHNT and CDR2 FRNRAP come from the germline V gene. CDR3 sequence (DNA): TGTGCTAGTGGTTCCCGGACAGCTACCTATAGCAATCAGCCCCAGCATTTT. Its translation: CASGSRTATYSNQPQHF.

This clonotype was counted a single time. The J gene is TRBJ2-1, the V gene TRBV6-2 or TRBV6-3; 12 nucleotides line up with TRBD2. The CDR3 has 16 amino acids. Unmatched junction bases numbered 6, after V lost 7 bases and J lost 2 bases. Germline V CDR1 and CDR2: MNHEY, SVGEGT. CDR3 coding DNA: TGTGCCAGCACCTACAGGACTAGCGGGACCTACAATGAGCAGTTCTTC. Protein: CASTYRTSGTYNEQFF.

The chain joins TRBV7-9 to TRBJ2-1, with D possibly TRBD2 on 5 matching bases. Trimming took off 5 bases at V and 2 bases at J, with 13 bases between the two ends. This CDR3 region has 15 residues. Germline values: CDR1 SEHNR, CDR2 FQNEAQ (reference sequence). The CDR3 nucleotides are TGTGCCAGCAGCAGAGTCCCGGGGACCTACAATGAGCAGTTCTTC. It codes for CASSRVPGTYNEQFF. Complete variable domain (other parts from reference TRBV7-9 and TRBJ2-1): DTGVSQNPRHKITKRGQNVTFRCDPISEHNRLYWYRQTLGQGPEFLTYFQNEAQLEKSRLLSDRFSAERPKGSFSTLEIQRTEQGDSAMYLCASSRVPGTYNEQFFGPGTRLTVL.

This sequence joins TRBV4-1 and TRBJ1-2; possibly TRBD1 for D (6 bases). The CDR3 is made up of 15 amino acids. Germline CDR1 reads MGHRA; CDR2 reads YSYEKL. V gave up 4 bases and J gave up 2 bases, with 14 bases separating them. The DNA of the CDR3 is TGCGCCAGCAGCCCTACAGTACAGGGAAACTATGGCTACACCTTC. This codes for CASSPTVQGNYGYTF.

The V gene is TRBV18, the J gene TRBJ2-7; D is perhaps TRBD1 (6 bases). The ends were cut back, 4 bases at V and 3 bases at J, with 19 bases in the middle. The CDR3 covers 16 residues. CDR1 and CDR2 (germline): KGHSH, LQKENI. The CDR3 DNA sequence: TGTGCCAGCTCACGCAACCAAGGGGGTAAAATCTACGAGCAGTACTTC. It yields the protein CASSRNQGGKIYEQYF.

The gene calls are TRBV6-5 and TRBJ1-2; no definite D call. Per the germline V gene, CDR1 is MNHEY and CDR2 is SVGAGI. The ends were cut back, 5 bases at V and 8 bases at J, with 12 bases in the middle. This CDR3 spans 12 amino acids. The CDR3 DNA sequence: TGTGCCAGCAGTACCGACGGACGGGGCTACACCTTC. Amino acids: CASSTDGRGYTF.

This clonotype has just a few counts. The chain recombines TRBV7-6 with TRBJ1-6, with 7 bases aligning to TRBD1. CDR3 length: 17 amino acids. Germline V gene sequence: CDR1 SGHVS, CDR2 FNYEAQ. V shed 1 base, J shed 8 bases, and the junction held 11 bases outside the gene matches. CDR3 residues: CASSLGTGRRKHSPLHF. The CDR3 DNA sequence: TGTGCCAGCAGCTTAGGGACAGGCAGGCGAAAACATTCACCCCTCCACTTT.